The 16 T cell receptor beta chains given below trace back to one sample, sequenced in a study of blood T cell repertoires in COVID-19. TCRdb keeps only in-frame clones here, not all; method: immunoSEQ multiplex PCR. In the table there are fewer than 450,000 clones, roughly 87% of which are singletons. Sequencing input: PBMCs or T cells enriched from blood (not recorded which). The receptor source for this set is a woman aged 30 to 39 who had recovered from COVID-19.

J is TRBJ2-7 and V is TRBV9; D is possibly TRBD1 (5 bases). V was clipped by 1 base and J by 3 bases, with 14 bases between them. Germline lookup yields CDR1 SGDLS and CDR2 YYNGEE. This CDR3 has 15 amino acids. This chain's CDR3 is CASSVRSQAGYEQYF. For the CDR3, the DNA is TGTGCCAGCAGCGTAAGGTCACAGGCCGGCTACGAGCAGTACTTC.

In its sample, this clone was seen once. This chain joins TRBV28 and TRBJ1-6; 9 bases align to TRBD1. V lost 8 bases to trimming and J lost 13 bases; unmatched junction nucleotides: 12. CDR3 size: 14 residues. The germline V gene encodes CDR1 MDHEN and CDR2 SYDVKM. The CDR3 DNA sequence: TGTGCCAGCTCTAAACAGGGGGCCGGTGGGCCCCTCCACTTT. Protein product: CASSKQGAGGPLHF. Drawing the rest from reference TRBV28 and TRBJ1-6, the complete variable domain is DVKVTQSSRYLVKRTGEKVFLECVQDMDHENMFWYRQDPGLGLRLIYFSYDVKMKEKGDIPEGYSVSREKKERFSLILESASTNQTSMYLCASSKQGAGGPLHFGNGTRLTVT.

This clone occurred once. CDR3 region: CASSETRVVDEKLFF. In DNA form, the CDR3 reads TGTGCCAGCAGTGAAACCCGGGTAGTGGATGAAAAACTGTTTTTT. The chain has TRBV2 and TRBJ1-4; D gene ambiguous. Germline CDR1 and CDR2: SNHLY and FYNNEI. This CDR3 spans 15 amino acids. The V end was cut by 2 bases, the J end by 6 bases, with 13 bases between. Using reference TRBV2 and TRBJ1-4 for the parts outside the CDR3, the full variable domain is EPEVTQTPSHQVTQMGQEVILRCVPISNHLYFYWYRQILGQKVEFLVSFYNNEISEKSEIFDDQFSVERPDGSNFTLKIRSTKLEDSAMYFCASSETRVVDEKLFFGSGTQLSVL.

The rearrangement uses TRBV5-6 and TRBJ1-2; 8 bases align to TRBD1. The V segment lost 1 base and the J segment 4 bases; nucleotides outside the gene matches: 6. CDR3 size: 15 residues. The V gene's germline CDR1 is SGHDT and CDR2 YYEEEE. CDR3 sequence reads: CASSLRGQAFYGYTF. The CDR3 DNA is TGTGCCAGCAGCTTGAGGGGACAGGCCTTCTATGGCTACACCTTC.

The CDR3 nucleotides read TGTGCCAGTACCCTCGCTGGGGGGTTTGGCTACACCTTC. Residues: CASTLAGGFGYTF. The chain couples TRBV19 to TRBJ1-2, with a possible D match to TRBD1 (5 bases). The ends were cut back, 7 bases at V and 7 bases at J, with 16 bases in the middle. Germline CDR1 reads LNHDA; CDR2 reads SQIVND (reference sequence). There are 13 residues in the CDR3.

This sequence joins TRBV4-1 and TRBJ1-1, with 8 bases identical to TRBD1. Germline trimming cut 1 base from V and 2 bases from J; bases unmatched to any gene: 12. CDR1 is MGHRA, CDR2 YSYEKL, per germline. The CDR3 extends over 18 amino acids. The CDR3 sequence: CASSQGVTGVEKNTEAFF. The CDR3 coding sequence is TGCGCCAGCAGCCAAGGAGTGACAGGGGTGGAAAAAAACACTGAAGCTTTCTTT.

The V gene is TRBV9, the J gene TRBJ1-3; no definite D call. V was trimmed by 2 bases and J by 4 bases, leaving 4 bases between them. The V gene's germline CDR1 is SGDLS and CDR2 YYNGEE. The CDR3 runs 12 residues. The CDR3: CASSVEGNTIYF. The CDR3 DNA reads as TGTGCCAGCAGCGTGGAGGGAAACACCATATATTTT.

This clone was seen just once. The chain uses TRBV7-2 and TRBJ1-6; the D is unclear. The V and J ends lost 4 bases and 0 bases respectively, with 16 bases between them. Germline CDR1 and CDR2: SGHTA and FQGNSA. The CDR3 consists of 18 residues. CDR3 sequence reads: CASSSSAGSLSYNSPLHF. The CDR3 coding sequence is TGTGCCAGCAGCTCCTCAGCGGGATCCCTCTCCTATAATTCACCCCTCCACTTT.

V usage is TRBV29-1 and J usage is TRBJ1-4, with D perhaps matching TRBD1 (6 bases). Trimming took 3 bases from V and 8 from J, leaving 16 bases between them. Germline lookup yields CDR1 SQVTM and CDR2 ANQGSEA. The CDR3 runs 14 residues. This CDR3 is CSVEVGGGNEKLFF. The CDR3 coding sequence is TGCAGCGTTGAGGTTGGGGGGGGCAACGAAAAACTGTTTTTT. Combining the CDR3 with reference TRBV29-1 and TRBJ1-4 gives the whole variable domain SAVISQKPSRDICQRGTSLTIQCQVDSQVTMMFWYRQQPGQSLTLIATANQGSEATYESGFVIDKFPISRPNLTFSTLTVSNMSPEDSSIYLCSVEVGGGNEKLFFGSGTQLSVL.

This clone has a count of ten or more. This sequence joins TRBV18 and TRBJ1-3, with TRBD1 as a possible D gene (6 bases). The CDR3 length is 16 residues. The V gene's germline CDR1 is KGHSH and CDR2 LQKENI. Deletions cut 4 bases from V and 0 bases from J, with 13 bases between. The CDR3 bases are TGTGCCAGCTCACGGGGTGCGGACAGCTCTGGAAACACCATATATTTT. Its translation is CASSRGADSSGNTIYF.

The chain joins TRBV7-9 to TRBJ2-5; tentatively, D is TRBD2 (6 bases). V was cut by 3 bases and J by 5 bases, with 16 bases left in between. The germline CDR1 and CDR2 sequences are SEHNR and FQNEAQ (reference sequence). This CDR3 comprises 15 residues. CDR3 protein: CASSFTPRDRETQYF. CDR3 DNA sequence: TGTGCCAGCAGCTTTACCCCGCGGGACCGGGAGACCCAGTACTTC.

The chain is built from TRBV2 and TRBJ1-5; D is uncertain. Germline V gene lookup returns CDR1 SNHLY and CDR2 FYNNEI. The CDR3 contains 14 residues. V was trimmed by 0 bases and J by 4 bases, leaving 7 bases between them. The CDR3 sequence is CASSEAGENQPQHF. CDR3 nucleotides: TGTGCCAGCAGTGAAGCTGGTGAGAATCAGCCCCAGCATTTT.

The chain carries TRBV27 and TRBJ1-2, with 8 bases identical to TRBD1. J lost 5 bases, V lost 6 bases, and 8 bases had no gene match. The CDR3 is 14 amino acids. From germline, CDR1 is MNHEY and CDR2 SMNVEV (reference sequence). The CDR3 DNA follows: TGTGCCAGCAGCCCTCAGGGGGCTAGGTATGGCTACACCTTC. Translation gives CASSPQGARYGYTF.

V and J are TRBV18 and TRBJ2-5; 7 bases fit TRBD2. Germline values: CDR1 KGHSH, CDR2 LQKENI. This CDR3 region has 16 residues. The V gene end was trimmed by 3 bases and the J gene end by 5 bases; junction bases not matched to a gene: 12. For the CDR3, the DNA is TGTGCCAGCTCACCCTATGAGTTGCGGGGGTTGGAGACCCAGTACTTC. Residues: CASSPYELRGLETQYF.

This chain links TRBV28 with TRBJ2-7; TRBD2 matches 7 bases. J gave up 12 bases and V 3 bases, and 5 bases lay outside the gene matches. Germline CDR1 and CDR2: MDHEN and SYDVKM. CDR3 size: 11 residues. CDR3 region: CASSFAGEVYF. CDR3 DNA sequence: TGTGCCAGCAGTTTTGCGGGGGAGGTGTACTTC.

V and J are TRBV5-5 and TRBJ2-2; TRBD1 agrees at 7 bases. Germline V lookup: CDR1 SGHKS, CDR2 YYEKEE (reference sequence). V trimming: 3 bases; J trimming: 4 bases; junction bases outside the gene matches: 6. The CDR3 runs to 15 residues. The CDR3: CASSWTTGSTGELFF. CDR3 nucleotides: TGTGCCAGCAGCTGGACGACAGGGTCCACCGGGGAGCTGTTTTTT.